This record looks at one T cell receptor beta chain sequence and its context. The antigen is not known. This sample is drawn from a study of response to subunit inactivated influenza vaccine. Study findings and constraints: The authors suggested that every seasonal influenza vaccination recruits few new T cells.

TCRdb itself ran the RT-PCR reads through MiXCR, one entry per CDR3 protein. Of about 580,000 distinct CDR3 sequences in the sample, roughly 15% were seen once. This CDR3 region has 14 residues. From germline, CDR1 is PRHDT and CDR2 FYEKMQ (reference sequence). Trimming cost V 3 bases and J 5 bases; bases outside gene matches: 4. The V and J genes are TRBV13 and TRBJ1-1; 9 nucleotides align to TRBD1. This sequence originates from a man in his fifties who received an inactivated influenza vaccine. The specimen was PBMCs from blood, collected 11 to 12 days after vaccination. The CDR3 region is CASSFTGGRTEAFF. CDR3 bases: TGTGCCAGCAGCTTTACAGGGGGCAGGACTGAAGCTTTCTTT.